The clone carrying this T cell receptor (beta chain) has just a few counts. The target antigen is unknown. The V gene lost 0 bases and the J gene lost 2 bases, with 9 bases spanning the gap. Germline CDR1 is MDHEN and CDR2 is SYDVKM. The CDR3 consists of 15 residues. The data were taken from a study of T-cell reconstitution after alpha-beta-depleted transplantation in children. The study's findings and limits: It was surviving recipient T cells and thymic progenitors that gave some patients high TCRbeta diversity at day 60. Hyperexpanded clones declined; after one year, newly produced T cells mostly supplied diversity. After transplant, at about two months, alpha-beta T cells were reportedly derived from several hundred expanded graft clones.

As it was prepared, the TCRbeta library received unique molecular identifiers. Using its own MiXCR run on the PCR reads, TCRdb lists one record per CDR3 protein. The table records about 830,000 distinct CDR3 sequences, less than 20% of them present only once. The chain uses TRBV28 and TRBJ2-3, with D hard to call. This sequence was found in a male patient younger than 18 who had a stem cell transplant for acute lymphoblastic leukemia, so the T cells may come from the graft donor. Here the sequenced sample was PBMCs, mostly from graft donor cells, taken 360 days after TCRalphabeta/CD19-depleted stem cell transplant. This chain's CDR3 is CASSLWYLNTDTQYF. CDR3 sequence (DNA): TGTGCCAGCAGTTTATGGTACCTTAACACAGATACGCAGTATTTT.